The 15 T cell receptor beta chains in this list originate from one sample, sequenced in a study of radiotherapy plus CTLA-4 blockade in lung cancer. The repertoire was sequenced with immunoSEQ multiplex PCR; TCRdb's copy has only in-frame clones and lacks some. The sample carries roughly 120,000 clones, 81% recorded once. The sequenced sample was peripheral blood, obtained from a patient treated with radiotherapy plus ipilimumab. These TCRs come from a human donor with non-small cell lung cancer that progressed on radiotherapy plus ipilimumab. Some clones in this sample may be carry-over from other donors' samples.

The V gene is TRBV2, the J gene TRBJ1-3; unclear D gene. Germline V lookup: CDR1 SNHLY, CDR2 FYNNEI. Trimming removed 0 bases from V and 0 bases from J, with 12 bases in between. This CDR3 has 17 residues. CDR3 amino acids: CASSEALLSVSGNTIYF. The CDR3 coding sequence is TGTGCCAGCAGTGAAGCGCTGCTCAGCGTCTCTGGAAACACCATATATTTT. The entire variable domain, with the rest obtained from reference TRBV2 and TRBJ1-3, is as follows: EPEVTQTPSHQVTQMGQEVILRCVPISNHLYFYWYRQILGQKVEFLVSFYNNEISEKSEIFDDQFSVERPDGSNFTLKIRSTKLEDSAMYFCASSEALLSVSGNTIYFGEGSWLTVV.

The gene calls are TRBV5-1 and TRBJ2-1; D is tentatively TRBD1 or TRBD2 (5 bases each). The germline CDR1 and CDR2 sequences are SGHRS and YFSETQ. The V and J ends lost 4 bases and 0 bases respectively, with 17 bases between them. The CDR3 consists of 17 residues. Here the CDR3 reads CASSLPRGGISYNEQFF. The CDR3 region has the DNA TGCGCCAGCAGCCTCCCGAGGGGTGGGATCTCCTACAATGAGCAGTTCTTC.

This chain links TRBV7-3 with TRBJ1-4; D unclear. V was clipped by 8 bases and J by 0 bases, with 7 bases between them. Looked up from germline, CDR1 is SGHTA and CDR2 is FQGTGA. The CDR3 totals 13 residues. The CDR3 region has the DNA TGTGCCAGCGCTAGGGCAACTAATGAAAAACTGTTTTTT. Residues: CASARATNEKLFF.

This chain connects TRBV5-6 to TRBJ1-4; D unclear. In germline, CDR1 is SGHDT, CDR2 YYEEEE. V lost 4 bases and J 0 bases, leaving 7 bases between the germline ends. The CDR3 loop spans 14 amino acids. DNA for the CDR3: TGTGCCAGCAGCAAGATCGCAACTAATGAAAAACTGTTTTTT. Translated, it gives CASSKIATNEKLFF.

This clone appeared once. This chain links TRBV20-1 with TRBJ2-3; D uncertain. The V gene lost 3 bases and the J gene lost 6 bases, with 7 bases spanning the gap. Germline V gene data show CDR1 as DFQATT and CDR2 as SNEGSKA (reference sequence). This CDR3 has 11 amino acids. The CDR3 DNA sequence: TGCAGTGCTAGTTTGGGGGATACGCAGTATTTT. It translates to CSASLGDTQYF.

This chain links TRBV19 with TRBJ2-7, with D possibly called TRBD1 or TRBD2 (6 bases each). The CDR3 sequence is 15 residues long. Deletions cut 5 bases from V and 5 bases from J, with 19 bases between. CDR1 LNHDA and CDR2 SQIVND come from the germline V gene (reference sequence). The CDR3 bases are TGTGCCAGTAGTGGTTTTTTTAGGGGGGACGACGAGCAGTACTTC. This encodes CASSGFFRGDDEQYF.

Points on this clone: The sample carries other DNA sequences with the same CDR3. The DNA of the CDR3 is TGTGCCAGTAGTATCCGGGGGGACACCGGGGAGCTGTTTTTT. Residues: CASSIRGDTGELFF. This chain joins TRBV19 and TRBJ2-2, with 7 bases aligning to TRBD2. The V gene's germline CDR1 is LNHDA and CDR2 SQIVND (reference sequence). The CDR3 has 14 amino acids. Losses at the gene ends were 3 bases for V and 3 bases for J; bases not matched to a gene: 1.

V is TRBV2 and J is TRBJ1-6; D is unclear. This CDR3 has 12 residues. Germline V gene data show CDR1 as SNHLY and CDR2 as FYNNEI. Trimming cost V 9 bases and J 9 bases, with 12 bases left between them. The CDR3 nucleotides are TGTGCCAGTACCACAATTGGTTCACCCCTCCACTTT. Residues: CASTTIGSPLHF.

This clone was detected only once. The rearrangement links TRBV19 to TRBJ1-5; tentatively, D is TRBD1 (5 bases). V was clipped by 9 bases and J by 9 bases, with 9 bases between them. The V gene's germline CDR1 is LNHDA and CDR2 SQIVND (reference sequence). The CDR3 has 10 residues. CDR3 in DNA: TGTGCCAGCCGGGGCATGCCCCAGCATTTT. Protein product: CASRGMPQHF.

The V and J genes are TRBV20-1 and TRBJ1-3, with D hard to call. V lost 3 bases and J lost 5, with 5 bases in between. Germline values: CDR1 DFQATT, CDR2 SNEGSKA (reference sequence). The CDR3 length is 11 residues. This chain's CDR3 is CSASWRNTIYF. The CDR3 nucleotides read TGCAGTGCTAGTTGGAGAAACACCATATATTTT.

The chain has TRBV7-3 and TRBJ2-1; the D is unclear. CDR1 is SGHTA and CDR2 is FQGTGA in the germline V gene. The V end was cut by 8 bases, the J end by 6 bases, with 8 bases between. CDR3 length: 11 amino acids. The CDR3 here is CASGVSNEQFF. CDR3 in DNA: TGTGCCAGCGGCGTTAGCAATGAGCAGTTCTTC.

This clone has a single count. The chain recombines TRBV14 with TRBJ2-7, with 7 nucleotides matching TRBD1. The CDR3 is 14 amino acids. The V gene's germline CDR1 is SGHDN and CDR2 FVKESK. The V segment lost 4 bases and the J segment 5 bases; nucleotides outside the gene matches: 8. The CDR3 DNA reads as TGTGCCAGCAGCCTTGGACAGGATTGGGACGAGCAGTACTTC. This gives the protein CASSLGQDWDEQYF. Full variable domain (rest looked up from reference TRBV14 and TRBJ2-7): EAGVTQFPSHSVIEKGQTVTLRCDPISGHDNLYWYRRVMGKEIKFLLHFVKESKQDESGMPNNRFLAERTGGTYSTLKVQPAELEDSGVYFCASSLGQDWDEQYFGPGTRLTVT.

The chain combines TRBV10-3 with TRBJ1-1, with 7 positions matching TRBD1. The V segment lost 2 bases and the J segment 2 bases; nucleotides outside the gene matches: 2. This CDR3 contains 14 residues. The germline gives CDR1 ENHRY, CDR2 SYGVKD. The chain's CDR3 is CAISENRGNTEAFF. CDR3 nucleotide sequence: TGTGCCATCAGTGAGAACAGGGGAAACACTGAAGCTTTCTTT.

This chain links TRBV19 with TRBJ1-3; 8 bases align to TRBD1. The CDR3 runs 19 residues. Germline values: CDR1 LNHDA, CDR2 SQIVND (reference sequence). V shed 5 bases, J shed 3 bases, and the junction held 18 bases outside the gene matches. The CDR3 sequence: CASSFLPGQVTSSGNTIYF. CDR3 in DNA: TGTGCCAGTAGTTTCCTTCCGGGACAGGTCACCTCTAGTGGAAACACCATATATTTT.

A few counts support this clone. V and J are TRBV9 and TRBJ2-4, with 9 bases that match TRBD1. The germline gives CDR1 SGDLS, CDR2 YYNGEE. V trimming: 3 bases; J trimming: 7 bases; junction bases outside the gene matches: 5. This CDR3 comprises 14 residues. CDR3 nucleotide sequence: TGTGCCAGCAGCGGACGAGACAGGGGGAACATTCAGTACTTC. As protein: CASSGRDRGNIQYF.